What follows describes a single TCR beta chain. Treatment specified: roughly 19 received Ad26.COV2.S at low or high dose, single or two shots; about 5 received placebo; per-sample allocation not given. On day 63 after the first injection, vaccine and placebo recipients gave samples. In the vaccine, an Ad26 vector expressed the SARS-CoV-2 spike of the Wuhan strain. This specimen belongs to a study of Ad26.COV2.S vaccination and SARS-CoV-2 variants. Assay used: immunoSEQ multiplex PCR; TCRdb lists only in-frame clones, some missing. Of hundreds of thousands of clones in the sample, about 90% were seen once. The CDR3 runs 14 residues. The germline gives CDR1 LNHDA, CDR2 SQIVND (reference sequence). The V and J ends lost 7 bases and 8 bases respectively, with 21 bases between them.

The J gene is TRBJ2-7, the V gene TRBV19; weak D call: TRBD2 (5 bases). The origin of this receptor is a person aged 18-60 years who received the Ad26.COV2.S COVID-19 vaccine or a placebo. Material: peripheral blood, obtained in a trial of Ad26.COV2.S vaccine versus placebo. The CDR3 nucleotides are TGTGCCAGTATTCATGGTCCCTGGGAGACGAAGCAGTACTTC. It is translated as CASIHGPWETKQYF.